Listed below are T cell receptor beta chains from one sample, sequenced in a study of technical replicates of blood from a few donors. TCRdb's table, derived via immunoSEQ multiplex PCR, lists solely in-frame clones and lacks some. The sample comprises 55,000 to 60,000 clones, 80% to 95% of which are singletons, and less than 4.5% rests with the top ten. Sequenced sample: PBMCs. Source of these receptors: a human donor in good health. Some clones in this sample may be carry-over from other donors' samples. CDR3s include the opening cysteine and the closing phenylalanine or tryptophan. D genes are given only for firm matches. Some rows mark clone size as missing; the rest say once, few, many or name a class of expanded clone.

D gene: .
J gene: TRBJ2-1
clone size: .
V gene: TRBV4-3
CDR3 protein: CASSQDFISGDEQFF
CDR3 DNA: TGCGCCAGCAGCCAAGACTTCATTTCAGGGGATGAGCAGTTCTTC

D gene: TRBD2
J gene: TRBJ2-1
clone size: .
V gene: TRBV6-1
CDR3 protein: CASSDWGLAGIEQFF
CDR3 DNA: TGTGCCAGCAGTGATTGGGGACTAGCGGGAATTGAGCAGTTCTTC

D gene: .
J gene: TRBJ1-2
clone size: few
V gene: TRBV5-5
CDR3 protein: CASSPGAGGSGYTF
CDR3 DNA: TGTGCCAGCAGCCCCGGGGCGGGGGGCAGTGGCTACACCTTC

D gene: TRBD1
J gene: TRBJ1-6
clone size: .
V gene: TRBV4-3
CDR3 protein: CASSQDAHRGNSPLHF
CDR3 DNA: TGCGCCAGCAGCCAAGATGCGCACAGGGGGAATTCACCCCTCCACTTT

D gene: TRBD1
J gene: TRBJ1-1
clone size: .
V gene: TRBV7-9
CDR3 protein: CASSRNRGLGTEAFF
CDR3 DNA: TGTGCCAGCAGCAGAAACAGGGGGTTAGGGACTGAAGCTTTCTTT

D gene: .
J gene: TRBJ1-4
clone size: .
V gene: TRBV7-6
CDR3 protein: CASSLGGNEKLFF
CDR3 DNA: TGTGCCAGCAGCTTGGGGGGAAATGAAAAACTGTTTTTT

D gene: .
J gene: TRBJ2-2
clone size: once
V gene: TRBV29-1
CDR3 protein: CSVALGVGGELFF
CDR3 DNA: TGCAGCGTTGCCCTAGGGGTGGGCGGGGAGCTGTTTTTT

D gene: TRBD1
J gene: TRBJ2-7
clone size: once
V gene: TRBV27
CDR3 protein: CASSQGVGTGSYEQYF
CDR3 DNA: TGTGCCAGCAGTCAAGGGGTGGGGACAGGATCCTACGAGCAGTACTTC

D gene: .
J gene: TRBJ2-5
clone size: .
V gene: TRBV7-2
CDR3 protein: CASSSASAGGETQYF
CDR3 DNA: TGTGCCAGCAGCTCAGCATCAGCGGGTGGAGAGACCCAGTACTTC

D gene: TRBD2
J gene: TRBJ2-7
clone size: .
V gene: TRBV19
CDR3 protein: CASSIQHRGVGLAGGSYEQYF
CDR3 DNA: TGTGCCAGTAGTATACAACACCGAGGTGTCGGACTAGCGGGCGGCTCCTACGAGCAGTACTTC

D gene: TRBD2
J gene: TRBJ2-1
clone size: .
V gene: TRBV28
CDR3 protein: CASSSGGLAWEQFF
CDR3 DNA: TGTGCCAGCAGCTCGGGGGGGTTAGCCTGGGAGCAGTTCTTC

D gene: .
J gene: TRBJ2-6
clone size: once
V gene: TRBV6-1
CDR3 protein: CASSERAGANVLTF
CDR3 DNA: TGTGCCAGCAGTGAACGGGCTGGGGCCAACGTCCTGACTTTC

D gene: .
J gene: TRBJ2-1
clone size: .
V gene: TRBV6-1
CDR3 protein: CASSEPATSKNEQFF
CDR3 DNA: TGTGCCAGCAGTGAACCGGCGACTTCCAAGAATGAGCAGTTCTTC

D gene: TRBD1
J gene: TRBJ1-1
clone size: .
V gene: TRBV10-3
CDR3 protein: CAISPGQGAVVGTEAFF
CDR3 DNA: TGTGCCATCAGTCCGGGACAGGGGGCTGTAGTAGGCACTGAAGCTTTCTTT

D gene: .
J gene: TRBJ1-4
clone size: .
V gene: TRBV5-1
CDR3 protein: CASSTDPGGEKLFF
CDR3 DNA: TGCGCCAGCAGCACGGATCCGGGGGGAGAAAAACTGTTTTTT

D gene: .
J gene: TRBJ1-1
clone size: .
V gene: TRBV25-1
CDR3 protein: CASSELAVNTEAFF
CDR3 DNA: TGTGCCAGCAGTGAATTAGCAGTGAACACTGAAGCTTTCTTT

D gene: .
J gene: TRBJ2-6
clone size: .
V gene: TRBV4-3
CDR3 protein: CASSQDRVSGANVLTF
CDR3 DNA: TGCGCCAGCAGCCAAGATAGAGTATCCGGGGCCAACGTCCTGACTTTC

D gene: TRBD1
J gene: TRBJ1-1
clone size: .
V gene: TRBV6-5
CDR3 protein: CASKRWNRGNTEAFF
CDR3 DNA: TGTGCCAGCAAAAGATGGAACAGGGGGAACACTGAAGCTTTCTTT

D gene: TRBD1
J gene: TRBJ1-2
clone size: .
V gene: TRBV10-3
CDR3 protein: CAISESGPGQGAGDTF
CDR3 DNA: TGTGCCATCAGTGAGTCTGGTCCGGGACAGGGGGCTGGTGACACCTTC

D gene: .
J gene: TRBJ2-2
clone size: .
V gene: TRBV30
CDR3 protein: CAWGGAVNTGELFF
CDR3 DNA: TGTGCCTGGGGGGGGGCGGTGAACACCGGGGAGCTGTTTTTT

D gene: TRBD2
J gene: TRBJ2-7
clone size: .
V gene: TRBV7-8
CDR3 protein: CASSFGGGAYEQYF
CDR3 DNA: TGTGCCAGCAGCTTCGGGGGAGGGGCCTACGAGCAGTACTTC

D gene: .
J gene: TRBJ2-6
clone size: .
V gene: TRBV19
CDR3 protein: CASTPRSPGANVLTF
CDR3 DNA: TGTGCCAGTACCCCAAGGAGTCCCGGGGCCAACGTCCTGACTTTC

D gene: TRBD2
J gene: TRBJ2-2
clone size: .
V gene: TRBV13
CDR3 protein: CASSLGFWTSGNTGELFF
CDR3 DNA: TGTGCCAGCAGCTTAGGTTTTTGGACTAGCGGGAACACCGGGGAGCTGTTTTTT

D gene: .
J gene: TRBJ1-5
clone size: .
V gene: TRBV7-2
CDR3 protein: CASSLGTGGYQPQHF
CDR3 DNA: TGTGCCAGCAGCCTGGGGACGGGGGGATATCAGCCCCAGCATTTT

D gene: .
J gene: TRBJ2-1
clone size: .
V gene: TRBV5-1
CDR3 protein: CASSPTERSLYNEQFF
CDR3 DNA: TGCGCCAGCAGCCCCACAGAGCGGTCCCTCTACAATGAGCAGTTCTTC

D gene: .
J gene: TRBJ2-3
clone size: .
V gene: TRBV5-6
CDR3 protein: CASSLVPGGSTDTQYF
CDR3 DNA: TGTGCCAGCAGCTTGGTACCAGGGGGGAGCACAGATACGCAGTATTTT

D gene: .
J gene: TRBJ2-7
clone size: .
V gene: TRBV4-1
CDR3 protein: CASSQDRGLHRWDWEGNYEQYF
CDR3 DNA: TGCGCCAGCAGCCAAGATAGGGGTCTTCACAGGTGGGATTGGGAAGGCAACTACGAGCAGTACTTC

D gene: TRBD1
J gene: TRBJ1-5
clone size: .
V gene: TRBV6-6
CDR3 protein: CASSYQDRGNQPQHF
CDR3 DNA: TGTGCCAGCAGTTACCAGGACAGGGGAAATCAGCCCCAGCATTTT

D gene: TRBD1
J gene: TRBJ2-2
clone size: .
V gene: TRBV2
CDR3 protein: CASILQGAPTGELFF
CDR3 DNA: TGTGCCAGCATTTTACAGGGGGCCCCAACCGGGGAGCTGTTTTTT

D gene: TRBD1
J gene: TRBJ1-6
clone size: .
V gene: TRBV5-4
CDR3 protein: CASSPWTGRSGSPLHF
CDR3 DNA: TGTGCCAGCAGCCCATGGACAGGGCGATCGGGTTCACCCCTCCACTTT

D gene: .
J gene: TRBJ2-7
clone size: .
V gene: TRBV7-2
CDR3 protein: CASSLDGLWEQYF
CDR3 DNA: TGTGCCAGCAGCTTAGACGGACTTTGGGAGCAGTACTTC

D gene: .
J gene: TRBJ2-3
clone size: .
V gene: TRBV7-3
CDR3 protein: CASSLHTDTQYF
CDR3 DNA: TGTGCCAGCAGCTTACACACAGATACGCAGTATTTT

D gene: .
J gene: TRBJ1-3
clone size: .
V gene: TRBV5-4
CDR3 protein: CASSPVGAAGNTIYF
CDR3 DNA: TGTGCCAGCAGCCCGGTGGGGGCTGCGGGAAACACCATATATTTT

D gene: TRBD2
J gene: TRBJ2-3
clone size: .
V gene: TRBV7-2
CDR3 protein: CASSLVGRVGTDTQYF
CDR3 DNA: TGTGCCAGCAGCTTAGTCGGGAGGGTTGGTACAGATACGCAGTATTTT

D gene: TRBD2
J gene: TRBJ2-1
clone size: once
V gene: TRBV2
CDR3 protein: CASRATSGVYNEQFF
CDR3 DNA: TGTGCCAGCAGGGCCACTAGCGGGGTATACAATGAGCAGTTCTTC

D gene: TRBD2
J gene: TRBJ2-7
clone size: .
V gene: TRBV30
CDR3 protein: CAWTSGAYEQYF
CDR3 DNA: TGTGCCTGGACTAGCGGGGCCTACGAGCAGTACTTC

D gene: TRBD1
J gene: TRBJ2-7
clone size: .
V gene: TRBV6-5
CDR3 protein: CASSYGGTGGAYEQYF
CDR3 DNA: TGTGCCAGCAGTTACGGGGGGACAGGGGGCGCGTACGAGCAGTACTTC

D gene: TRBD1
J gene: TRBJ2-7
clone size: .
V gene: TRBV30
CDR3 protein: CAWRRPVTGPGYEQYF
CDR3 DNA: TGTGCCTGGAGGCGACCAGTGACAGGGCCTGGGTACGAGCAGTACTTC

D gene: TRBD1
J gene: TRBJ1-2
clone size: .
V gene: TRBV7-9
CDR3 protein: CASSLAGTEANYGYTF
CDR3 DNA: TGTGCCAGCAGCTTAGCCGGGACAGAAGCTAACTATGGCTACACCTTC

D gene: .
J gene: TRBJ2-3
clone size: .
V gene: TRBV27
CDR3 protein: CASSPRWGPRADTQYF
CDR3 DNA: TGTGCCAGCAGTCCCCGGTGGGGGCCCCGGGCAGATACGCAGTATTTT

D gene: .
J gene: TRBJ1-3
clone size: .
V gene: TRBV30
CDR3 protein: CARSEGFGNTIYF
CDR3 DNA: TGTGCCAGATCCGAGGGTTTTGGAAACACCATATATTTT

D gene: TRBD1
J gene: TRBJ1-2
clone size: .
V gene: TRBV9
CDR3 protein: CASSVGDRVSGYTF
CDR3 DNA: TGTGCCAGCAGCGTAGGGGACAGGGTGTCTGGCTACACCTTC

D gene: TRBD2
J gene: TRBJ2-3
clone size: .
V gene: TRBV2
CDR3 protein: CASRLAGGHTDTQYF
CDR3 DNA: TGTGCCAGCAGACTAGCGGGGGGGCATACAGATACGCAGTATTTT

D gene: TRBD2
J gene: TRBJ2-2
clone size: .
V gene: TRBV5-1
CDR3 protein: CASRQIRSGGNTGELFF
CDR3 DNA: TGCGCCAGCCGTCAGATCCGTAGCGGGGGGAACACCGGGGAGCTGTTTTTT

D gene: TRBD2
J gene: TRBJ2-7
clone size: .
V gene: TRBV30
CDR3 protein: CAWASGEGFYEQYF
CDR3 DNA: TGTGCCTGGGCTTCCGGGGAGGGTTTTTACGAGCAGTACTTC

D gene: .
J gene: TRBJ2-1
clone size: .
V gene: TRBV6-5
CDR3 protein: CASSYSLNQGGEQFF
CDR3 DNA: TGTGCCAGCAGTTACTCATTAAACCAGGGAGGTGAGCAGTTCTTC

D gene: TRBD2
J gene: TRBJ2-3
clone size: .
V gene: TRBV5-4
CDR3 protein: CASSFLAGNPDTQYF
CDR3 DNA: TGTGCCAGCAGCTTCCTAGCGGGAAACCCAGATACGCAGTATTTT

D gene: .
J gene: TRBJ1-1
clone size: .
V gene: TRBV6-5
CDR3 protein: CASSYFRELNTEAFF
CDR3 DNA: TGTGCCAGCAGTTACTTTAGGGAGCTGAACACTGAAGCTTTCTTT

D gene: TRBD2
J gene: TRBJ2-1
clone size: .
V gene: TRBV6-5
CDR3 protein: CASTEQGTSSNEQFF
CDR3 DNA: TGTGCCAGCACCGAACAAGGGACTAGCTCGAATGAGCAGTTCTTC

D gene: .
J gene: TRBJ1-1
clone size: .
V gene: TRBV5-6
CDR3 protein: CASSKRENTEAFF
CDR3 DNA: TGTGCCAGCAGCAAGCGGGAGAACACTGAAGCTTTCTTT

D gene: .
J gene: TRBJ1-3
clone size: .
V gene: TRBV7-9
CDR3 protein: CASSSMTDFSGNTIYF
CDR3 DNA: TGTGCCAGCAGCTCTATGACAGATTTCTCTGGAAACACCATATATTTT

D gene: TRBD1
J gene: TRBJ1-5
clone size: .
V gene: TRBV6-1
CDR3 protein: CASSEWDREFQPQHF
CDR3 DNA: TGTGCCAGCAGTGAGTGGGACAGGGAGTTTCAGCCCCAGCATTTT

D gene: .
J gene: TRBJ1-5
clone size: .
V gene: TRBV6-5
CDR3 protein: CASRFHRDPNQPQHF
CDR3 DNA: TGTGCCAGCAGGTTTCACAGGGATCCCAATCAGCCCCAGCATTTT

D gene: TRBD2
J gene: TRBJ2-1
clone size: .
V gene: TRBV11-2
CDR3 protein: CASSFGGRSEQFF
CDR3 DNA: TGTGCCAGCAGCTTTGGCGGGAGGTCCGAGCAGTTCTTC

D gene: TRBD2
J gene: TRBJ2-5
clone size: few
V gene: TRBV15
CDR3 protein: CATSRGRLAAYQETQYF
CDR3 DNA: TGTGCCACCAGCAGAGGCCGACTAGCGGCCTATCAAGAGACCCAGTACTTC

D gene: .
J gene: TRBJ1-3
clone size: .
V gene: TRBV7-9
CDR3 protein: CASSFGGNTIYF
CDR3 DNA: TGTGCCAGCAGCTTCGGGGGAAACACCATATATTTT

D gene: TRBD1
J gene: TRBJ1-5
clone size: .
V gene: TRBV5-6
CDR3 protein: CASSPRQGLGGEPQHF
CDR3 DNA: TGTGCCAGCAGCCCTCGACAGGGATTAGGTGGAGAGCCCCAGCATTTT

D gene: .
J gene: TRBJ1-4
clone size: .
V gene: TRBV5-1
CDR3 protein: CASSLAGGYEKLFF
CDR3 DNA: TGCGCCAGCAGCTTGGCGGGGGGTTACGAAAAACTGTTTTTT

D gene: TRBD2
J gene: TRBJ2-3
clone size: .
V gene: TRBV7-2
CDR3 protein: CASSLLPLAGGGTDTQYF
CDR3 DNA: TGTGCCAGCAGCTTACTTCCCCTAGCGGGGGGAGGGACAGATACGCAGTATTTT